This T cell receptor (beta chain) was observed in a study of cytomegalovirus exposure and HLA in healthy donors. This clone was seen only once. Its antigen is unknown. Overall study results and limits: In an earlier analysis, most TCR beta V segments were productive about 87% or about 30% of the time.

Primers for the PCR totalled 60 Vbeta and 13 Jbeta. TCRdb's copy holds only in-frame clones and misses some; the assay was immunoSEQ multiplex PCR. The table includes about 300,000 clones, roughly 90% detected once. The CDR3 runs to 16 residues. Trimming removed 0 bases at V and 1 base at J, with 10 bases between. Germline V gene sequence: CDR1 LGHNA, CDR2 YSLEER. This sequence originates from a man aged 40-50 years in good health and CMV-seropositive. The chain employs TRBV4-3 and TRBJ2-1, with D maybe TRBD2 (5 bases). Sequenced material: PBMCs. CDR3 sequence reads: CASSQERAASYNEQFF. The CDR3 DNA is TGCGCCAGCAGCCAAGAGCGGGCCGCTTCCTACAATGAGCAGTTCTTC.